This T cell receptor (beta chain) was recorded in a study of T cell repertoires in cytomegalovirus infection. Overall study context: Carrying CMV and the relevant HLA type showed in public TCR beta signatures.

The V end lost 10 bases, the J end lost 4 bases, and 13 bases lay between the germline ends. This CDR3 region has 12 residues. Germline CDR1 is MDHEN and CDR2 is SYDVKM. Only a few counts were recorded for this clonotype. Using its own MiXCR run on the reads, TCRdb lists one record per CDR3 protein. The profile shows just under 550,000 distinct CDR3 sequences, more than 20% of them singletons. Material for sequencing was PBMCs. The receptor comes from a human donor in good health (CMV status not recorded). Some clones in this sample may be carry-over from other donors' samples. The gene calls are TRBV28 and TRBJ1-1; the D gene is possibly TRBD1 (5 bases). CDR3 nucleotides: TGTGCCACCTCGTTGGGGACCACTGAAGCTTTCTTT. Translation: CATSLGTTEAFF.